The T cell receptor (beta chain) under discussion was sequenced for a study of T cell repertoires in cytomegalovirus infection. One entry per CDR3 protein, called by TCRdb with MiXCR from the reads. The repertoire includes about 150,000 distinct CDR3 sequences, about 25% of them detected once, and about 10% sits in the top ten. The CDR3 is 14 amino acids. V dropped 6 bases and J dropped 8 bases, with 14 bases sitting between them. The V gene's germline CDR1 is MNHEY and CDR2 SVGAGI. The specimen sequenced was PBMCs. The source is a human donor in good health (CMV status not recorded). Some clones in this sample may be carry-over from other donors' samples. The chain joins TRBV6-5 to TRBJ1-6; D may be TRBD1 (6 bases). The DNA of the CDR3 is TGTGCCAGCAGGCGGGACACGGATTATTCACCCCTCCACTTT. This gives the protein CASRRDTDYSPLHF.